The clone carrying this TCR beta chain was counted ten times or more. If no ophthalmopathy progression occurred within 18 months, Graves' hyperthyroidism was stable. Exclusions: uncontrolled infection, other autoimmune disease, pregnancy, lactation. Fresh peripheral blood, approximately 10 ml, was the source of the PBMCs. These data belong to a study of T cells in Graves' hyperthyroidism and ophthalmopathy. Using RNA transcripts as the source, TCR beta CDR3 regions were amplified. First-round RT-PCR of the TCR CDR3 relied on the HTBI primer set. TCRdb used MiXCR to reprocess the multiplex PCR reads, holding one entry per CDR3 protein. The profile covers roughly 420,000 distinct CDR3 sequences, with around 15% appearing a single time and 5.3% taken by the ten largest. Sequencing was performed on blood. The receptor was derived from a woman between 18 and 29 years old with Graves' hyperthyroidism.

CDR3 coding DNA: TGTGCCAGCAGCCCACTGACCGGACAGGGCTACGAGCAGTACTTC. Protein: CASSPLTGQGYEQYF. V usage is TRBV11-1 and J usage is TRBJ2-7; TRBD1 agrees at 8 bases. The junction had 9 bases not matched to a gene; V was cut back by 5 bases and J by 3 bases. This CDR3 has 15 amino acids. Germline CDR1 is SGHAT and CDR2 is FQDESV (reference sequence).